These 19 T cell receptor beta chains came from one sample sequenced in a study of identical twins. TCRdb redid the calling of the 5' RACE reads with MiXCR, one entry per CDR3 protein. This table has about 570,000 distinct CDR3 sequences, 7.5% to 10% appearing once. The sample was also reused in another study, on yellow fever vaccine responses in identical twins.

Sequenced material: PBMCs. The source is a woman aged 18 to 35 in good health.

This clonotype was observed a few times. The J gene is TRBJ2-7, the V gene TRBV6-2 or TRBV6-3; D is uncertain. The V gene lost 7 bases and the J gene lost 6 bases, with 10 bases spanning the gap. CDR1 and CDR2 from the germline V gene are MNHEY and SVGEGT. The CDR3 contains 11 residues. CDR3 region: CASTDLFEQYF. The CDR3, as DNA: TGTGCCAGCACCGACCTCTTCGAGCAGTACTTC.

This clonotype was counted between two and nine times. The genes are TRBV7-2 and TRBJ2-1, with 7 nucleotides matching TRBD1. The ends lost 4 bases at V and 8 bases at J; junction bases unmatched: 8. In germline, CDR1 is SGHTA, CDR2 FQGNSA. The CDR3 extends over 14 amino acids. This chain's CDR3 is CASSSLRDSDEQFF. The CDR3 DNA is TGTGCCAGCAGCTCGCTCCGGGACAGCGATGAGCAGTTCTTC.

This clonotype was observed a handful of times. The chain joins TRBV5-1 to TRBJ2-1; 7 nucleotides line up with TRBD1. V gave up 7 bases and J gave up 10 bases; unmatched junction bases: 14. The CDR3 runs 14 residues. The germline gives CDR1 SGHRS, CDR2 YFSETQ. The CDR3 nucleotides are TGCGCCAGCCAGGGGGACACCCTGTTGTGGGAGCAGTTCTTC. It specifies CASQGDTLLWEQFF.

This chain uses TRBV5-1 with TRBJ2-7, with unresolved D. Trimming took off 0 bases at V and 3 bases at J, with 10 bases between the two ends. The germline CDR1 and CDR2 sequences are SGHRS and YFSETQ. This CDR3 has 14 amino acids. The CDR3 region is CASSLDLWNYEQYF. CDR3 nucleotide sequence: TGCGCCAGCAGCTTGGACTTGTGGAACTACGAGCAGTACTTC.

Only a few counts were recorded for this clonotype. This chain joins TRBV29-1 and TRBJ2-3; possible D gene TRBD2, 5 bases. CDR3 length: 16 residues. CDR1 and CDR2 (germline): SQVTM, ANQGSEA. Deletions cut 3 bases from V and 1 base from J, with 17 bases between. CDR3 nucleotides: TGCAGCGTTGACCCTTGGAGGCCGACCGGCACAGATACGCAGTATTTT. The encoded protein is CSVDPWRPTGTDTQYF.

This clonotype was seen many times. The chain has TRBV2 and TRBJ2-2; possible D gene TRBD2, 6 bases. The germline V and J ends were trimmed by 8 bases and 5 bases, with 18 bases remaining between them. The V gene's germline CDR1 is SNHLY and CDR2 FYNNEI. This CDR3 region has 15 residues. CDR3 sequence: CASHLDLGGTGELFF. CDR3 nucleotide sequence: TGTGCCAGCCACCTAGATTTGGGGGGTACCGGGGAGCTGTTTTTT.

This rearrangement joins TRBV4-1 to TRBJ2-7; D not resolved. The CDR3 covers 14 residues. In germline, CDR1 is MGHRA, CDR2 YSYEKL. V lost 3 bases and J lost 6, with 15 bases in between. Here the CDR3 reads CASSHPGLNFEQYF. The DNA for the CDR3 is TGCGCCAGCAGCCACCCTGGCCTCAACTTCGAGCAGTACTTC.

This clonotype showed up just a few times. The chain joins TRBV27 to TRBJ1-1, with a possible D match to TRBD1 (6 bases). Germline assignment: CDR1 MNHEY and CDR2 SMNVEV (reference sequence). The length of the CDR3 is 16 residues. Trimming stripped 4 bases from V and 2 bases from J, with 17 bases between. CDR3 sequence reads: CASSSLQGLGNTEAFF. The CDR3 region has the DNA TGTGCCAGCAGTTCGTTACAGGGCCTGGGAAACACTGAAGCTTTCTTT.

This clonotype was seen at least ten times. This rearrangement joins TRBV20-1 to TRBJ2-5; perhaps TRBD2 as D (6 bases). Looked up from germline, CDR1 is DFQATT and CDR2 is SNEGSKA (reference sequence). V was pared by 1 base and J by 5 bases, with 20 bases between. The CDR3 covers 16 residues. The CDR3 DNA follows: TGCAGTGCTAGAGCCCAGCTAGCTGGAGGGGTGGAGACCCAGTACTTC. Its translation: CSARAQLAGGVETQYF.

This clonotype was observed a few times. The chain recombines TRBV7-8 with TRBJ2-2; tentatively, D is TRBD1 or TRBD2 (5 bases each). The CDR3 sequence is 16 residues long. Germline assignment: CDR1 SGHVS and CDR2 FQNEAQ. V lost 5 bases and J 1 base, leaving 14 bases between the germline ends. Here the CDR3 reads CASSKLGAQNTGELFF. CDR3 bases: TGTGCCAGCAGCAAACTAGGGGCACAGAACACCGGGGAGCTGTTTTTT. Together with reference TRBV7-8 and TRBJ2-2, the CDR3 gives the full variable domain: GAGVSQSPRYKVAKRGQDVALRCDPISGHVSLFWYQQALGQGPEFLTYFQNEAQLDKSGLPSDRFFAERPEGSVSTLKIQRTQQEDSAVYLCASSKLGAQNTGELFFGEGSRLTVL.

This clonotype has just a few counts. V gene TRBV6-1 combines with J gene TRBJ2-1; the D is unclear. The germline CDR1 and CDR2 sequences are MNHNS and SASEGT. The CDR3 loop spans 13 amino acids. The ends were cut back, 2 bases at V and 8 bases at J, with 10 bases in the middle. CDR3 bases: TGTGCCAGCAGTGAATGGCAGGCCTATGAGCAGTTCTTC. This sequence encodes CASSEWQAYEQFF.

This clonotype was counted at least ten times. The CDR3 protein is CASSFGINEQFF. The CDR3 coding sequence is TGTGCCAGCAGCTTTGGTATAAATGAGCAGTTCTTC. The chain recombines TRBV7-9 with TRBJ2-1; no clear D. The CDR3 runs 12 residues. The V gene lost 3 bases and the J gene lost 7 bases, with 7 bases spanning the gap. In germline, CDR1 is SEHNR, CDR2 FQNEAQ (reference sequence).

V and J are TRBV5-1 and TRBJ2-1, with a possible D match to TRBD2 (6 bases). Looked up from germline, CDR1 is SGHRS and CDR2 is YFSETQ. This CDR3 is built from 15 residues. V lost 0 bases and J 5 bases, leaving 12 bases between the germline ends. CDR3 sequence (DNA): TGCGCCAGCAGCTTGGTAGGAGGGGTCCACAATGAGCAGTTCTTC. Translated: CASSLVGGVHNEQFF.

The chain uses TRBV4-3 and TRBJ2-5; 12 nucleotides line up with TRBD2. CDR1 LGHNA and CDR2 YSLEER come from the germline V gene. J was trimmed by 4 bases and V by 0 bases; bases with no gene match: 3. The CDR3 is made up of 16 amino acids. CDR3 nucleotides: TGCGCCAGCAGCCAAGAGGCTAGCGGGAGGGGAGAGACCCAGTACTTC. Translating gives CASSQEASGRGETQYF.

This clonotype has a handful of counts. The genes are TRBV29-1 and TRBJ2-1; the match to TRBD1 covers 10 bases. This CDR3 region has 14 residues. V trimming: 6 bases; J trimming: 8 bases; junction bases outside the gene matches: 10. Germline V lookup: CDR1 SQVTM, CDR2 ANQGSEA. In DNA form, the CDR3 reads TGCAGCGTCTGGGGGGGACAGGGGATGGATGAGCAGTTCTTC. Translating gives CSVWGGQGMDEQFF.

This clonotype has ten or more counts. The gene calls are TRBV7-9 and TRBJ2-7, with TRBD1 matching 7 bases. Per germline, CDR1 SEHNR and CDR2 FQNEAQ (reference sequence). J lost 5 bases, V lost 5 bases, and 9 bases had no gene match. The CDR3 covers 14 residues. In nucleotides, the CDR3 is TGTGCCAGCAGCGACTGGGACAGAGAGAACGAGCAGTACTTC. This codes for CASSDWDRENEQYF.

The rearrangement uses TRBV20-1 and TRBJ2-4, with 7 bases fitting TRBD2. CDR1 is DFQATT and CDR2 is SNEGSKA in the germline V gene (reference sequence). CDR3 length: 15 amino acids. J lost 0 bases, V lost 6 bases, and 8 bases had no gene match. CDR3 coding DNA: TGCAGTGCGGCCGGGGAGGGCGGAGCCAAAAACATTCAGTACTTC. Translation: CSAAGEGGAKNIQYF.

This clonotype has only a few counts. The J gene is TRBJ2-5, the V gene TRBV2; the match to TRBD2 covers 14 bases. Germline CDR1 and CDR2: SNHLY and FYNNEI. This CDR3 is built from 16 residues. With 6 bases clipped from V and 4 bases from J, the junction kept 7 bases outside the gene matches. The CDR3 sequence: CASRAGLAGVLETQYF. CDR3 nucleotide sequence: TGTGCCAGCAGGGCGGGACTAGCGGGAGTTCTAGAGACCCAGTACTTC.

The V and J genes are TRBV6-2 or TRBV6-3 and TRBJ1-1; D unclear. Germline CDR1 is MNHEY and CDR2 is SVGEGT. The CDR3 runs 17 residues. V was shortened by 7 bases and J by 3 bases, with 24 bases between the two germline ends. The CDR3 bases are TGTGCCAGCACCTTTCTCTTGACCGATGGGAAAGACACTGAAGCTTTCTTT. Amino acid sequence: CASTFLLTDGKDTEAFF.